The 9 T cell receptor beta chains reported below all come from one sample, sequenced in a study of T cell repertoires in cytomegalovirus infection. No antigens are known for them. TCRdb itself ran the reads through MiXCR, one entry per CDR3 protein. The sample consists of 160,000 or so distinct CDR3 sequences, about a fifth of them appearing once. Sequenced here: CD8+ T cells from cultured PBMCs, sampled from culture after CMV antigen stimulation. These receptors were taken from a human donor in good health (CMV status not recorded). Some clones in this sample may be carry-over from other donors' samples.

The chain's CDR3 is CASFTSAGANYGYTF. The DNA of the CDR3 is TGTGCCAGCTTCACCTCTGCGGGGGCTAACTATGGCTACACCTTC. This chain uses TRBV12-3 or TRBV12-4 with TRBJ1-2, with a weak D call TRBD1 (5 bases). This CDR3 has 15 amino acids. Trimming shortened V by 8 bases and J by 0 bases, and 16 bases separated the two germline ends.

The rearrangement joins TRBV5-1 to TRBJ1-1; D unresolved. This CDR3 has 13 amino acids. The germline gives CDR1 SGHRS, CDR2 YFSETQ. Trimming left V 0 bases short and J 7 bases short, with 10 bases between. CDR3 sequence reads: CASSLEGGVEAFF. In DNA form, the CDR3 reads TGCGCCAGCAGCTTGGAGGGCGGTGTTGAAGCTTTCTTT.

The J gene is TRBJ1-2, the V gene TRBV5-6; D possibly corresponds to TRBD1 (5 bases). CDR3 length equals 19 residues. Germline loops: CDR1 SGHDT, CDR2 YYEEEE. V was pared by 0 bases and J by 1 base, with 22 bases between. CDR3 residues: CASSLGKEGLLPFNYGYTF. CDR3 bases: TGTGCCAGCAGCTTGGGGAAGGAGGGACTCTTGCCCTTTAACTATGGCTACACCTTC.

The rearrangement uses TRBV12-3 or TRBV12-4 and TRBJ1-2; D gene ambiguous. Trimming took off 2 bases at V and 11 bases at J, with 0 bases between the two ends. The CDR3 totals 8 residues. CDR3 protein: CASSLYTF. Here the CDR3 DNA reads TGTGCCAGCAGTTTATACACCTTC.

This clonotype was detected a few times. The CDR3 sequence is CASSSDRGGYNEQFF. The DNA of the CDR3 is TGTGCCAGCAGTTCGGACAGGGGAGGTTACAATGAGCAGTTCTTC. The V gene is TRBV27, the J gene TRBJ2-1; 9 nucleotides align to TRBD1. There are 15 residues in the CDR3. Germline CDR1 reads MNHEY; CDR2 reads SMNVEV (reference sequence). V lost 4 bases to trimming and J lost 4 bases; unmatched junction nucleotides: 5.

This clonotype was counted a few times. This chain connects TRBV4-1 to TRBJ1-1; a weak D match, TRBD1 (6 bases). The CDR3 covers 13 residues. V lost 0 bases and J lost 5, with 7 bases in between. Germline V gene data show CDR1 as MGHRA and CDR2 as YSYEKL. Here the CDR3 DNA reads TGCGCCAGCAGCCAAGAACAGGGAACTGAAGCTTTCTTT. It yields the protein CASSQEQGTEAFF.

The chain carries TRBV7-2 and TRBJ2-7; D may match TRBD1 or TRBD2 (5 bases each). CDR1 is SGHTA and CDR2 is FQGNSA in the germline V gene. This CDR3 is 15 amino acids long. V was shortened by 5 bases and J by 5 bases, with 19 bases between the two germline ends. The CDR3 loop is CASSPRATGSHEQYF. The DNA for the CDR3 is TGTGCCAGCAGCCCCAGGGCCACGGGATCCCACGAGCAGTACTTC. Full variable domain (outside the CDR3, taken from reference TRBV7-2 and TRBJ2-7): GAGVSQSPSNKVTEKGKDVELRCDPISGHTALYWYRQSLGQGLEFLIYFQGNSAPDKSGLPSDRFSAERTGGSVSTLTIQRTQQEDSAVYLCASSPRATGSHEQYFGPGTRLTVT.

The chain combines TRBV29-1 with TRBJ1-2; D uncertain. V was shortened by 6 bases and J by 5 bases, with 7 bases between the two germline ends. The V gene's germline CDR1 is SQVTM and CDR2 ANQGSEA. This CDR3 spans 10 amino acids. CDR3 in amino acids: CSVDGYGYTF. For the CDR3, the DNA is TGCAGCGTAGACGGGTATGGCTACACCTTC.

The chain carries TRBV9 and TRBJ1-6, with 8 bases identical to TRBD1. Germline V gene lookup returns CDR1 SGDLS and CDR2 YYNGEE. The trim removed 3 bases at V and 9 bases at J, leaving 8 bases unmatched. This CDR3 has 15 amino acids. In DNA form, the CDR3 reads TGTGCCAGCAGCGGAAAGACAGGGGATAGTTCACCCCTCCACTTT. It encodes CASSGKTGDSSPLHF.